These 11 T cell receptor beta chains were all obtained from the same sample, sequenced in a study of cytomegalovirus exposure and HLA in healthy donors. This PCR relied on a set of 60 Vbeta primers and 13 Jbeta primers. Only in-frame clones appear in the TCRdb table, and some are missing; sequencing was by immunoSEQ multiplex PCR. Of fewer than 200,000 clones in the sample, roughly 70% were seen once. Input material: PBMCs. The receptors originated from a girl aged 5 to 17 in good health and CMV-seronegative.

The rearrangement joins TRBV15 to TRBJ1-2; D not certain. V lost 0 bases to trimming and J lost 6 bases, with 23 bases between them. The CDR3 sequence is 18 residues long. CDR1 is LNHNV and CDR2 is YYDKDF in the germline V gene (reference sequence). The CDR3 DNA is TGTGCCACCAGCAGAGATCCTCTGGGTAGAGGCCCAAATGATGGCTACACCTTC. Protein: CATSRDPLGRGPNDGYTF.

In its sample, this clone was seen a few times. The CDR3 sequence: CASSQDRPSNQPQHF. The CDR3 nucleotides are TGTGCCAGCAGTCAGGACAGGCCTAGCAATCAGCCCCAGCATTTT. The chain uses TRBV6-1 and TRBJ1-5; 7 bases align to TRBD1. The V gene's germline CDR1 is MNHNS and CDR2 SASEGT. The CDR3 runs 15 residues. J gave up 0 bases and V 5 bases, and 4 bases lay outside the gene matches.

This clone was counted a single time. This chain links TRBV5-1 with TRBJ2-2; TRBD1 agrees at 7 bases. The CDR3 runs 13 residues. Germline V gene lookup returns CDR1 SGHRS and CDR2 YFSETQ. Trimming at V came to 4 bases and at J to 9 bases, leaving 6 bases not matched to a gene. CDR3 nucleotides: TGCGCCAGCAGCGGAGACAGGGTGCGGGAGCTGTTTTTT. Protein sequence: CASSGDRVRELFF.

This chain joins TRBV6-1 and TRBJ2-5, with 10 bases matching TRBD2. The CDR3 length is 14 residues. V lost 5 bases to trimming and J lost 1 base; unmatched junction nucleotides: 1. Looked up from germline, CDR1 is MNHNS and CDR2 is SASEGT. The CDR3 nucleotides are TGTGCCAGCAGTCTAGCGGGGGCCCAAGAGACCCAGTACTTC. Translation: CASSLAGAQETQYF.

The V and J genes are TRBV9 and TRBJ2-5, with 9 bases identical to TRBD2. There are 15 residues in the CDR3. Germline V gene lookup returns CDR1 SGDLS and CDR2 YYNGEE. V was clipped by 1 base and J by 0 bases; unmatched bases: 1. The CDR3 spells CASSVIAGDQETQYF. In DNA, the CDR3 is TGTGCCAGCAGCGTAATAGCGGGGGACCAAGAGACCCAGTACTTC.

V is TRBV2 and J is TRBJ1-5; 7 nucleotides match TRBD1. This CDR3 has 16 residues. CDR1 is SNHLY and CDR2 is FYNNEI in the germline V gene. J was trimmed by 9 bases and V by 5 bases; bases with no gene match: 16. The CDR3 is CASSPQGQGGRTPQHF. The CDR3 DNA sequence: TGTGCCAGCAGTCCCCAGGGGCAGGGGGGTAGGACGCCCCAGCATTTT. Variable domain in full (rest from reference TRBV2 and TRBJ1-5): EPEVTQTPSHQVTQMGQEVILRCVPISNHLYFYWYRQILGQKVEFLVSFYNNEISEKSEIFDDQFSVERPDGSNFTLKIRSTKLEDSAMYFCASSPQGQGGRTPQHFGDGTRLSIL.

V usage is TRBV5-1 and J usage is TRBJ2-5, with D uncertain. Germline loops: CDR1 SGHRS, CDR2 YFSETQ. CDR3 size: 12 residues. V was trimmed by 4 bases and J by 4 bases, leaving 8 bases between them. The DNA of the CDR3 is TGCGCCAGCAGCCTAACGGGAGAGACCCAGTACTTC. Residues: CASSLTGETQYF.

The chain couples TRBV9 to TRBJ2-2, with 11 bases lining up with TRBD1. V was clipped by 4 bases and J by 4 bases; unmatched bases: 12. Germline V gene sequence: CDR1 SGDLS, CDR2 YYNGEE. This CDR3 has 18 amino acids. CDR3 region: CASSSGQGDPTSTGELFF. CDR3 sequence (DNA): TGTGCCAGCAGCTCGGGACAGGGGGATCCCACGAGCACCGGGGAGCTGTTTTTT.

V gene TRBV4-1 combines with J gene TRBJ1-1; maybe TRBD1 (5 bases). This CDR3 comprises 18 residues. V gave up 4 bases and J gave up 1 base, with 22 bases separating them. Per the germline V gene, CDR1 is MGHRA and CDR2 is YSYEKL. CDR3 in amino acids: CASSLSGGGNLGNTEAFF. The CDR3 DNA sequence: TGCGCCAGCAGCCTATCCGGGGGAGGGAACCTGGGGAACACTGAAGCTTTCTTT.

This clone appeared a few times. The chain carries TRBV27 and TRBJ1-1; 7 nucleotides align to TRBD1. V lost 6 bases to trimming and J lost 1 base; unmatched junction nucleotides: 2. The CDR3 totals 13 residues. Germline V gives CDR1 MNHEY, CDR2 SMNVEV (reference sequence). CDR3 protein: CASRGTANTEAFF. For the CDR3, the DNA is TGTGCCAGCAGAGGGACAGCGAACACTGAAGCTTTCTTT.

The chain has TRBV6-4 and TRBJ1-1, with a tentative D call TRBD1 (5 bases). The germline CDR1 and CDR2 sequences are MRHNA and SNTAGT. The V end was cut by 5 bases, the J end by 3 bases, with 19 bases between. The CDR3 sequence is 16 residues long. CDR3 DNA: TGTGCCAGCAGTCCCGGACAAGGAGGGACCCACACTGAAGCTTTCTTT. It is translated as CASSPGQGGTHTEAFF.